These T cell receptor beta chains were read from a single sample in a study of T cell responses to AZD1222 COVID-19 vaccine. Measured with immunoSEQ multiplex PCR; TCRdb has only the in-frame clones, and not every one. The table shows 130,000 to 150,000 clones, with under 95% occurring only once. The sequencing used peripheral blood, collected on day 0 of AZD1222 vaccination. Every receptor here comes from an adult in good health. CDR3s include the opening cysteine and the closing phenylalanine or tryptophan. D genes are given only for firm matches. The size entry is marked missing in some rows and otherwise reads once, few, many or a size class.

TGCAGCGTTTCGGTATCGGCCGGAGACACTGAAGCTTTCTTT	CSVSVSAGDTEAFF	TRBV29-1	TRBJ1-1	.	few
TGTGCCAGCAGTTACATTGAGGTGGCGGCCCCGCAGTATTTT	CASSYIEVAAPQYF	TRBV6-6	TRBJ2-3	.	.
TGTGCCAGCAGTTACTCCGGACAGAGCCTCTCCTTC	CASSYSGQSLSF	TRBV6-2/TRBV6-3	TRBJ1-2	.	.
TGTGCCAGCAGTTTACTCGCGGGAGCCCCCGGGGAGACCCAGTACTTC	CASSLLAGAPGETQYF	TRBV27	TRBJ2-5	TRBD2	.
TGTGCCAGCAGCTTAATAGGCGGGAGGGCTTACAATGAGCAGTTCTTC	CASSLIGGRAYNEQFF	TRBV11-2	TRBJ2-1	TRBD2	.
TGTGCCAGCGCGGCTAGTCGGAGCCGATACGAGCAGTACTTC	CASAASRSRYEQYF	TRBV2	TRBJ2-7	.	.
TGTGCCAGCAGAACTAGACAGGGGGCGTGGGACACTGAAGCTTTCTTT	CASRTRQGAWDTEAFF	TRBV28	TRBJ1-1	TRBD1	.
TGTGCCAGCAGCTTAGGGGTCCGGGACAGGGGTCGCTACGAGCAGTACTTC	CASSLGVRDRGRYEQYF	TRBV7-2	TRBJ2-7	TRBD1	.
TGTGCCAGTGGGACTAGCGGGAGGGCGAACACCGGGGAGCTGTTTTTT	CASGTSGRANTGELFF	TRBV19	TRBJ2-2	TRBD2	.
TGTGCCACCAGTGGTTCAGCAGGAGACCGAGAGACCCAGTACTTC	CATSGSAGDRETQYF	TRBV24-1	TRBJ2-5	.	once
TGTGCCAGCAGTGAAGTAAGCGCGGGGTTTGATCCCTACGAGCAGTACTTC	CASSEVSAGFDPYEQYF	TRBV2	TRBJ2-7	.	.
TGTGCCAGCAGCCCCAGTCAATACTCCTACGAGCAGTACTTC	CASSPSQYSYEQYF	TRBV7-9	TRBJ2-7	.	.
TGTGCCAGCAGCTTCCATACCCGGAGCTCCTACAATGAGCAGTTCTTC	CASSFHTRSSYNEQFF	TRBV11-2	TRBJ2-1	.	.
TGTGCCAGCAGCTACAGATCTAATGAAAAACTGTTTTTT	CASSYRSNEKLFF	TRBV7-8	TRBJ1-4	.	.
TGTGCCAGCAGCTTGGACAGCCGGTTCCCCAAGGAGCAGTTCTTC	CASSLDSRFPKEQFF	TRBV5-8	TRBJ2-1	.	.
TGTGCCTGGAGTGTATCTGGGATTGGCTACACCTTC	CAWSVSGIGYTF	TRBV30	TRBJ1-2	.	.
TGTGCCAGCAGCCCCACACCGGGACTCGTTGAGCAGTTCTTC	CASSPTPGLVEQFF	TRBV7-2	TRBJ2-1	.	.
TGTGCCAGCACAGGGGGACAGGGGCGCTCCTACGAGCAGTACTTC	CASTGGQGRSYEQYF	TRBV2	TRBJ2-7	TRBD1	.
TGTGCCAGCAGTTATGGCCCCAACCCCATTCAGCCCCAGCATTTT	CASSYGPNPIQPQHF	TRBV28	TRBJ1-5	.	.
TGTGCCATCAGGGGGACCGAAGCTAACTATGGCTACACCTTC	CAIRGTEANYGYTF	TRBV10-3	TRBJ1-2	.	.
TGTGCCAGCTATACCTCGGGGCTAAGGGGAACTGAAGCTTTCTTT	CASYTSGLRGTEAFF	TRBV19	TRBJ1-1	.	.
TGTGCCAGCAGTTTCCAAAGCGGAGGTAGAAATGAGCAGTTCTTC	CASSFQSGGRNEQFF	TRBV28	TRBJ2-1	.	.
TGCGCCAGCAGCGATGGACAGGGTGTTGGGTTAGGTGGCTACACCTTC	CASSDGQGVGLGGYTF	TRBV5-1	TRBJ1-2	TRBD1	.
TGTGCCAGCATGGAGGAGACGGGAATCTACGAGCAGTACTTC	CASMEETGIYEQYF	TRBV2	TRBJ2-7	.	.
TGTGCCAGCAGTCCCACGAGGGGAGTTCGCCAAGAGACCCAGTACTTC	CASSPTRGVRQETQYF	TRBV27	TRBJ2-5	.	few
TGTGCCAGCAGCCAGACCTCCTACAATGAGCAGTTCTTC	CASSQTSYNEQFF	TRBV14	TRBJ2-1	.	.
TGTGCCAGTAGTATAGGGAGCGGGAGAGGGAAGACCCAGTACTTC	CASSIGSGRGKTQYF	TRBV19	TRBJ2-5	TRBD2	.
TGTGCCAGCAGCCCCGCCCCAATCGGATTAACCACCTACAATGAGCAGTTCTTC	CASSPAPIGLTTYNEQFF	TRBV6-2/TRBV6-3	TRBJ2-1	.	.
TGTGCCAGCAGCCCTTTTGGGAGGGAAGGTGAGCAGTTCTTC	CASSPFGREGEQFF	TRBV28	TRBJ2-1	TRBD2	.
TGTGCCAGCAGCCGGACTAGCGGGAGGTCCTTCTCCTACGAGCAGTACTTC	CASSRTSGRSFSYEQYF	TRBV11-2	TRBJ2-7	TRBD2	.
TGTGCCAGCAGCCTACAGGGGCTGAGCAATCAGCCCCAGCATTTT	CASSLQGLSNQPQHF	TRBV6-6	TRBJ1-5	TRBD1	.
TGCGCCAGCAGCCTAGGGGAGGGTGGGCAGTTCTTC	CASSLGEGGQFF	TRBV4-1	TRBJ2-1	TRBD2	.
TGTGCCAGCAGTTACTCCCGTAGCAATCAGCCCCAGCATTTT	CASSYSRSNQPQHF	TRBV6-2/TRBV6-3	TRBJ1-5	.	.
TGCAGCACAATCGGACTAGCGGGATATGAGCAGTTCTTC	CSTIGLAGYEQFF	TRBV29-1	TRBJ2-1	TRBD2	once
TGTGCCAGCAGTTTCCCTCAAGACAGGCCCTCCTACGAGCAGTACTTC	CASSFPQDRPSYEQYF	TRBV28	TRBJ2-7	.	.
TGTGCCAGCTCACCACTTACCGCCCACGCCGGGGCTGGCTACACCTTC	CASSPLTAHAGAGYTF	TRBV18	TRBJ1-2	.	.